This T cell receptor (beta chain) was captured by sequencing in a study of blood T cell repertoires in COVID-19 (dated by TCRdb to about 2020). Background on the whole study: Collaborator samples came from the United States, Italy and Spain and covered acute and convalescent phases of COVID-19. Samples came from the ongoing ImmuneRACE study (first 160 participants) plus 1,254 subjects from 6 global collaborators. HLA class I and class II types, where available, came from metadata supplied by the sample provider rather than from assay-based typing. Deeply sampled blood TCRbeta repertoires from subjects exposed to, actively infected with, or recovered from COVID-19 were included in the dataset. The sample metadata nearly always contained a de-identified subject ID, COVID-19 status, age in years and sex. The repertoires were made available in a free public database intended to serve as a resource for research on the immune response to SARS-CoV-2. The material from the prospective study consisted of cDNA or gDNA derived from T cells, B-cell-depleted T cells, or PBMCs.

This clone appeared a few times. What antigen it recognizes has not been identified. Per-base qualities were not stored, and no clone one base away is much larger. The CDR3 runs 14 residues from the cysteine to the phenylalanine. CDR3 DNA is the only sequence kept; it has 42 bases, read in frame from the first base. CDR1 and CDR2 were assigned from the germline V gene as MNHEY and SVGEGT. Trimming takes 5 bases off V and 3 bases off J; junction bases not matched to a gene: 5. Each collaborating institution followed its own protocols to collect whole blood in K2EDTA tubes. Collaborator samples were shipped for TCRbeta analysis as frozen whole blood, isolated PBMCs, or DNA extracted from either sample type. The immunoSEQ Assay, a bias-controlled multiplex PCR, was used to amplify TCRbeta CDR3 regions from genomic DNA. The paper's processing steps were these. The number of nucleated cells in each sample was estimated from the amplification of reference gene primers within the assay. To quantify the absolute abundance of each unique TCRbeta CDR3 rearrangement, sequence reads were collapsed and filtered. Productive Simpson clonality was computed per sample as the square root of Simpson's diversity index over productive rearrangements. The immuneACCESS repertoire file appears here via TCRdb, limited to in-frame rearrangements. These files lack a portion of the clones; in checked studies, under half of the deficit traces to unresolved V genes, and the cause of the others is not known. The V and J calls and the clone size are those of that table, but D and trimming were determined from the DNA. The sample records more than 85,000 clones, 80% to 90% of which are singletons. The ten biggest clones cover 7.5% to 10% of the sample.

On the study overall, not on this receptor specifically: How much clinical and demographic metadata was included differed by source and by participant, and the metadata was provided uncurated.

This clonotype was sampled from a man in his forties with active or convalescent COVID-19. The chain is encoded by TRBV6-2 or TRBV6-3 joined to TRBJ2-7; 9 bases in the junction line up with TRBD2. The sample consisted of peripheral blood. The DNA reads as follows: TGTGCCAGCAGTCGCGGGGGGGCGGTCTACGAGCAGTACTTC. Its translation reads: CASSRGGAVYEQYF.